This entry describes one T cell receptor beta chain. What antigen it recognizes has not been identified. No per-base quality is available; no much larger clone lies one base away. The data were taken from a study of blood T cell repertoires in COVID-19 (dated by TCRdb to between 2020 and 2021). For the study in its entirety: Samples from collaborators originated in the United States, Italy and Spain and spanned both the acute and convalescent phases of COVID-19. The material from the prospective study consisted of cDNA or gDNA derived from T cells, B-cell-depleted T cells, or PBMCs. The dataset comprised deeply sampled blood TCRbeta repertoires from subjects exposed to, actively infected with, or recovered from COVID-19. A freely available public database, intended as a resource for researchers studying the immune response to SARS-CoV-2, is where the repertoires were released. The samples were drawn from two sources: the first 160 participants of the ongoing ImmuneRACE study, and 1,000 to 1,500 subjects contributed by 6 global collaborators. Sample metadata almost always included a de-identified subject ID, COVID-19 status, age in years and sex. Where HLA class I and class II types were available, the types were taken from metadata supplied by the sample provider, not from assay-based typing. The paper's findings and limits, for the study overall: The quantity of clinical and demographic metadata differed by source and by participant and was supplied without curation.

Whole blood was collected in K2EDTA tubes by collaborating institutions according to the institutions' own protocols. For TCRbeta analysis, collaborators shipped samples as frozen whole blood, isolated PBMCs, or DNA extracted from either of those sample types. Measured from the cysteine to the phenylalanine, the CDR3 is 15 residues long. The CDR3 DNA has 45 bases and is translated from base 1. Looking up the germline V gene yields CDR1 ENHRY and CDR2 SYGVKD. Clipping removes 6 bases from V and 0 bases from J, with 5 as the unmatched junction base count. The immunoSEQ Assay, a bias-controlled multiplex PCR, was used to amplify TCRbeta CDR3 regions from genomic DNA. The authors processed their data as follows. Nucleated cell counts per sample were estimated from amplification of reference gene primers within the assay. To quantify the absolute abundance of each unique TCRbeta CDR3 rearrangement, sequence reads were collapsed and filtered. For each sample, productive Simpson clonality was calculated as the square root of Simpson's diversity index over productive rearrangements. Imported from immuneACCESS, the table was reduced by TCRdb to in-frame sequences with V and J called. These copies leave out some clones; in studies compared against another copy, an unresolved V gene accounts for under half, and the cause of the remainder is not known. The DNA was the basis for D and trimming; V, J and clone size are from that table. This sample holds some 370,000 clones; 89% were observed only once. The top ten clonotypes cover approximately 1.2% of the sample.

The sequence derives from a man in his forties with acute or convalescent COVID-19. The sample comprised peripheral blood. The rearranged chain carries TRBV10-3 and TRBJ2-7, with TRBD1 matching 10 junction bases. The nucleotide sequence reads as follows: TGTGCCATCAGGGGGGACAGGGGCCTCTCCTACGAGCAGTACTTC. It specifies CAIRGDRGLSYEQYF.